The 27 T cell receptor beta chains below were found in one sample sequenced in a study of cytomegalovirus exposure and HLA in healthy donors. Primers: 60 Vbeta forward and 13 Jbeta reverse. The assay was immunoSEQ multiplex PCR, and TCRdb's table has in-frame clones only and misses some. This table holds 90,000 or so clones, roughly 74% found once. Sample: PBMCs. Receptor source: a woman aged 18-29 years in good health and CMV-seropositive.

The chain joins TRBV4-2 to TRBJ2-3, with 7 bases aligning to TRBD2. This CDR3 is 16 amino acids long. The junction had 13 bases not matched to a gene; V was cut back by 5 bases and J by 5 bases. Germline-derived CDR1 and CDR2 are LGHNA and YNFKEQ. CDR3 nucleotides: TGTGCCAGCAGCGCGGAGGCGGGAGAGGGTAGAGATACGCAGTATTTT. This sequence encodes CASSAEAGEGRDTQYF.

The chain carries TRBV7-8 and TRBJ2-2; D perhaps matches TRBD1 (6 bases). The V gene lost 6 bases and the J gene lost 4 bases, with 9 bases spanning the gap. Germline V gene data show CDR1 as SGHVS and CDR2 as FQNEAQ. The CDR3 has 13 amino acids. As DNA, the CDR3 is TGTGCCAGCAGATCCAGGGGCACCGGGGAGCTGTTTTTT. Protein sequence: CASRSRGTGELFF. Drawing the rest from reference TRBV7-8 and TRBJ2-2, the complete variable domain is GAGVSQSPRYKVAKRGQDVALRCDPISGHVSLFWYQQALGQGPEFLTYFQNEAQLDKSGLPSDRFFAERPEGSVSTLKIQRTQQEDSAVYLCASRSRGTGELFFGEGSRLTVL.

The chain couples TRBV19 to TRBJ2-5, with 7 bases matching TRBD2. Germline V CDR1 and CDR2: LNHDA, SQIVND (reference sequence). There are 13 residues in the CDR3. Trimming removed 8 bases from V and 2 bases from J; junction bases left unmatched: 5. CDR3 sequence: CASGGLPQETQYF. The CDR3 nucleotides read TGTGCCAGTGGGGGACTACCACAAGAGACCCAGTACTTC.

This clone was observed a few times. J is TRBJ1-3 and V is TRBV5-4; 8 bases map to TRBD1. V lost 4 bases to trimming and J lost 2 bases; unmatched junction nucleotides: 17. In germline, CDR1 is SGHNT, CDR2 YYREEE (reference sequence). The CDR3 has 19 amino acids. In nucleotides, the CDR3 is TGTGCCAGCAGCCTATCCTCGACAGGGGTGGAACTGGCTGGAAACACCATATATTTT. Its protein product is CASSLSSTGVELAGNTIYF. The variable domain in full, with the rest retrieved from reference TRBV5-4 and TRBJ1-3, is ETGVTQSPTHLIKTRGQQVTLRCSSQSGHNTVSWYQQALGQGPQFIFQYYREEENGRGNFPPRFSGLQFPNYSSELNVNALELDDSALYLCASSLSSTGVELAGNTIYFGEGSWLTVV.

This clone was seen only a few times. This chain joins TRBV7-2 and TRBJ2-7; 8 bases line up with TRBD1. The V gene end was trimmed by 6 bases and the J gene end by 3 bases; junction bases not matched to a gene: 7. The V gene's germline CDR1 is SGHTA and CDR2 FQGNSA. This CDR3 region has 14 residues. CDR3 region: CASSSATGGYEQYF. The CDR3 nucleotides are TGTGCCAGCAGTTCTGCCACAGGGGGCTACGAGCAGTACTTC.

The chain employs TRBV9 and TRBJ2-1, with D tentatively TRBD2 (5 bases). The CDR3 length is 15 residues. V was cut by 1 base and J by 0 bases, with 8 bases left in between. Germline V CDR1 and CDR2: SGDLS, YYNGEE. CDR3 sequence (DNA): TGTGCCAGCAGCGTACGCGGGCTCTCCTACAATGAGCAGTTCTTC. Its translation: CASSVRGLSYNEQFF.

CDR3 loop: CASSLVLANEQFF. CDR3 coding DNA: TGTGCCAGCAGCTTGGTCCTAGCCAATGAGCAGTTCTTC. The chain uses TRBV11-2 and TRBJ2-1; tentative D call: TRBD2 (5 bases). V lost 3 bases, J lost 6 bases, and 9 bases lay in between. Germline CDR1 reads SGHAT; CDR2 reads FQNNGV. This CDR3 is 13 amino acids long.

The chain is built from TRBV9 and TRBJ2-3; D gene ambiguous. Germline V CDR1 and CDR2: SGDLS, YYNGEE. Trimming removed 2 bases from V and 6 bases from J, with 7 bases in between. The CDR3 loop spans 12 amino acids. The chain's CDR3 is CASSVDGDTQYF. The CDR3 DNA sequence: TGTGCCAGCAGCGTCGACGGGGATACGCAGTATTTT. Using reference TRBV9 and TRBJ2-3 for the parts outside the CDR3, the full variable domain is DSGVTQTPKHLITATGQRVTLRCSPRSGDLSVYWYQQSLDQGLQFLIQYYNGEERAKGNILERFSAQQFPDLHSELNLSSLELGDSALYFCASSVDGDTQYFGPGTRLTVL.

The V and J genes are TRBV5-1 and TRBJ1-4, with unresolved D. Trimming removed 4 bases from V and 4 bases from J, with 11 bases in between. The germline gives CDR1 SGHRS, CDR2 YFSETQ. This CDR3 spans 14 amino acids. CDR3 DNA: TGCGCCAGCAGCCTAGACGGAGTTAATGAAAAACTGTTTTTT. Its translation is CASSLDGVNEKLFF.

V gene TRBV9 combines with J gene TRBJ2-7; D is uncertain. Trimming removed 4 bases from V and 3 bases from J, with 5 bases in between. The CDR3 is 11 amino acids. Germline assignment: CDR1 SGDLS and CDR2 YYNGEE. DNA for the CDR3: TGTGCCAGCAGCTCAGGCTACGAGCAGTACTTC. Translated, it gives CASSSGYEQYF.

The chain joins TRBV27 to TRBJ1-1, with D tentatively TRBD1 (6 bases). The CDR3 runs to 14 residues. Trimming took off 5 bases at V and 2 bases at J, with 12 bases between the two ends. Germline CDR1 and CDR2: MNHEY and SMNVEV (reference sequence). The chain's CDR3 is CASSTGNSNTEAFF. The CDR3 nucleotides read TGTGCCAGCAGTACAGGGAATTCTAACACTGAAGCTTTCTTT.

This clone has just one count. This chain links TRBV27 with TRBJ2-7, with a possible D match to TRBD2 (5 bases). The germline V gene has CDR1 MNHEY and CDR2 SMNVEV (reference sequence). The CDR3 loop spans 16 amino acids. V lost 5 bases and J 3 bases, leaving 20 bases between the germline ends. CDR3 DNA: TGTGCCAGCAGTCTCCAGCCCGGGAATATAATCTACGAGCAGTACTTC. Translated, it gives CASSLQPGNIIYEQYF.

This clone was observed a single time. This chain uses TRBV6-1 with TRBJ2-7, with D possibly TRBD1 on 7 matching bases. CDR3 length: 13 residues. V was trimmed by 8 bases and J by 2 bases, leaving 13 bases between them. The V gene's germline CDR1 is MNHNS and CDR2 SASEGT. The CDR3 DNA is TGTGCCAGCCGCGGGACAGCCCCCTACGAGCAGTACTTC. The encoded protein is CASRGTAPYEQYF.

V is TRBV18 and J is TRBJ2-5; 12 positions match TRBD2. Germline V gives CDR1 KGHSH, CDR2 LQKENI. This CDR3 spans 17 amino acids. With V trimmed by 3 bases and J by 3 bases, 8 bases remained unmatched. CDR3 amino acids: CASSPGERTSGEETQYF. CDR3 DNA sequence: TGTGCCAGCTCACCGGGGGAACGGACTAGCGGGGAAGAGACCCAGTACTTC.

This sequence joins TRBV29-1 and TRBJ2-2; D not certain. The CDR3 extends over 12 amino acids. Germline CDR1 SQVTM, CDR2 ANQGSEA. Trimming cost V 4 bases and J 1 base, with 4 bases left between them. CDR3 in amino acids: CSVGENTGELFF. The DNA of the CDR3 is TGCAGCGTTGGCGAGAACACCGGGGAGCTGTTTTTT.

The genes are TRBV6-5 and TRBJ1-2; the match to TRBD1 covers 8 bases. The V gene's germline CDR1 is MNHEY and CDR2 SVGAGI. The V segment lost 4 bases and the J segment 7 bases; nucleotides outside the gene matches: 11. This CDR3 contains 15 residues. CDR3 protein: CASSSTPGQGGGYTF. CDR3 in DNA: TGTGCCAGCAGTTCGACGCCCGGACAGGGCGGTGGCTACACCTTC.

The chain carries TRBV11-2 and TRBJ2-1; 8 bases are a match to TRBD2. J was trimmed by 10 bases and V by 0 bases; bases with no gene match: 5. This CDR3 contains 14 residues. Germline assignment: CDR1 SGHAT and CDR2 FQNNGV. The CDR3 loop is CASSLDGRAGEQFF. The DNA for the CDR3 is TGTGCCAGCAGCTTAGACGGGAGGGCCGGGGAGCAGTTCTTC. Based on the CDR3 plus reference TRBV11-2 and TRBJ2-1, the full variable domain is EAGVAQSPRYKIIEKRQSVAFWCNPISGHATLYWYQQILGQGPKLLIQFQNNGVVDDSQLPKDRFSAERLKGVDSTLKIQPAKLEDSAVYLCASSLDGRAGEQFFGPGTRLTVL.

The chain recombines TRBV20-1 with TRBJ1-2; 10 bases agree with TRBD1. V shed 6 bases, J shed 8 bases, and the junction held 3 bases outside the gene matches. Germline V gene sequence: CDR1 DFQATT, CDR2 SNEGSKA (reference sequence). The CDR3 sequence is 11 residues long. In DNA, the CDR3 is TGCAGTGCCGGACAGGGGGACGGCTACACCTTC. Its translation: CSAGQGDGYTF.

The chain recombines TRBV13 with TRBJ1-2; perhaps TRBD1 as D (5 bases). The V gene lost 0 bases and the J gene lost 2 bases, with 16 bases spanning the gap. The germline gives CDR1 PRHDT, CDR2 FYEKMQ (reference sequence). This CDR3 is 17 amino acids long. The CDR3, as DNA: TGTGCCAGCAGCTTAGGAACCGGAGGGGCTGGGAACTATGGCTACACCTTC. This encodes CASSLGTGGAGNYGYTF.

The rearrangement links TRBV28 to TRBJ2-1; D possibly corresponds to TRBD2 (6 bases). V was cut by 3 bases and J by 8 bases, with 20 bases left in between. Germline values: CDR1 MDHEN, CDR2 SYDVKM. This CDR3 has 16 amino acids. This chain's CDR3 is CASSFNGGVGSDEQFF. CDR3 DNA: TGTGCCAGCAGTTTTAACGGCGGGGTGGGATCTGATGAGCAGTTCTTC.

The rearrangement links TRBV28 to TRBJ1-1, with no clear D. Trimming removed 5 bases from V and 4 bases from J, with 11 bases in between. CDR3 size: 13 residues. CDR1 and CDR2 (germline): MDHEN, SYDVKM. The CDR3 spells CASSGVRATEAFF. DNA for the CDR3: TGTGCCAGCAGTGGGGTGAGGGCCACTGAAGCTTTCTTT.

This clone has a handful of counts. The rearrangement uses TRBV7-2 and TRBJ2-5; TRBD2 agrees at 9 bases. V dropped 5 bases and J dropped 2; count of bases not matched to a gene: 12. This CDR3 contains 17 residues. The germline V gene encodes CDR1 SGHTA and CDR2 FQGNSA. The CDR3 nucleotides are TGTGCCAGCAGCCCCACAACCCTTCTAGCGGGGCAAGAGACCCAGTACTTC. Its translation is CASSPTTLLAGQETQYF.

To note about this clone: Other DNA variants within this sample encode the same CDR3. The chain carries TRBV9 and TRBJ1-2; possibly TRBD1 for D (6 bases). V dropped 0 bases and J dropped 4 bases, with 7 bases sitting between them. Germline CDR1 and CDR2: SGDLS and YYNGEE. The CDR3 is made up of 13 amino acids. CDR3: CASSVGGGYGYTF. The CDR3 DNA follows: TGTGCCAGCAGCGTAGGAGGGGGCTATGGCTACACCTTC. The full variable domain, rest sourced from reference TRBV9 and TRBJ1-2, is DSGVTQTPKHLITATGQRVTLRCSPRSGDLSVYWYQQSLDQGLQFLIQYYNGEERAKGNILERFSAQQFPDLHSELNLSSLELGDSALYFCASSVGGGYGYTFGSGTRLTVV.

Of note for this clone: The junction departs from germline at one end; a sequencing error may be responsible. The chain combines TRBV7-9 with TRBJ2-7; tentative D call: TRBD2 (7 bases). Per germline, CDR1 SEHNR and CDR2 FQNEAQ (reference sequence). This CDR3 has 17 residues. The CDR3 bases are TGTTCCAGCAGCTTAGGGGGGGGCGAACACAGCTCCTACGAGCAGTACTTC. This gives the protein CSSSLGGGEHSSYEQYF. Full variable domain (rest looked up from reference TRBV7-9 and TRBJ2-7): DTGVSQNPRHKITKRGQNVTFRCDPISEHNRLYWYRQTLGQGPEFLTYFQNEAQLEKSRLLSDRFSAERPKGSFSTLEIQRTEQGDSAMYLCSSSLGGGEHSSYEQYFGPGTRLTVT.

The CDR3 coding sequence is TGTGCCAGCAGCGGCGGGGGGATGGATACGCAGTATTTT. Its translation is CASSGGGMDTQYF. The chain joins TRBV9 to TRBJ2-3, with 8 bases that match TRBD2. This CDR3 is built from 13 residues. Trimming took 3 bases from V and 6 from J; bases not matched to a gene: 3. Germline V gene sequence: CDR1 SGDLS, CDR2 YYNGEE.

The chain combines TRBV7-3 with TRBJ2-1; 8 positions match TRBD1. The V segment lost 2 bases and the J segment 6 bases; nucleotides outside the gene matches: 9. Germline CDR1 and CDR2: SGHTA and FQGTGA. The CDR3 totals 16 residues. Here the CDR3 DNA reads TGTGCCAGCAGCTTAGGGGGAGTGACAGGGGTCAATGAGCAGTTCTTC. Encoded protein: CASSLGGVTGVNEQFF. Drawing the rest from reference TRBV7-3 and TRBJ2-1, the complete variable domain is GAGVSQTPSNKVTEKGKYVELRCDPISGHTALYWYRQSLGQGPEFLIYFQGTGAADDSGLPNDRFFAVRPEGSVSTLKIQRTERGDSAVYLCASSLGGVTGVNEQFFGPGTRLTVL.

The gene calls are TRBV5-1 and TRBJ1-4, with 10 nucleotides matching TRBD1. This CDR3 has 14 amino acids. V trimming: 4 bases; J trimming: 8 bases; junction bases outside the gene matches: 5. Germline V gene lookup returns CDR1 SGHRS and CDR2 YFSETQ. The DNA of the CDR3 is TGCGCCAGCAGCAGGGGACAGGGGCACGAAAAACTGTTTTTT. It is translated as CASSRGQGHEKLFF.